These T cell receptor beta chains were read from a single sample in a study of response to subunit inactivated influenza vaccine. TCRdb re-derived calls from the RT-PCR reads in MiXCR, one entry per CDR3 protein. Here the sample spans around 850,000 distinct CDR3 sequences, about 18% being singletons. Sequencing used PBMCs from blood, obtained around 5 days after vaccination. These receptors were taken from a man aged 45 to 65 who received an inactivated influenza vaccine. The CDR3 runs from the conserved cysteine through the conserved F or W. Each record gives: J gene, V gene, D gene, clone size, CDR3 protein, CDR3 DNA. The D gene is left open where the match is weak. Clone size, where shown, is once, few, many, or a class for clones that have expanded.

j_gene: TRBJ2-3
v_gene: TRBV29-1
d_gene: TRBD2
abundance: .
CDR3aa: CSIPGAGATDTQYF
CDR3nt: TGCAGCATCCCCGGGGCGGGAGCCACAGATACGCAGTATTTT

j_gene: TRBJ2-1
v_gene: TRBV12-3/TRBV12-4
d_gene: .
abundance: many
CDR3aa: CASGHSNEQFF
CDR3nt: TGTGCCAGCGGGCATTCCAATGAGCAGTTCTTC

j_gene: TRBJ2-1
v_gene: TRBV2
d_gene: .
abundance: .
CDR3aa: CASSEKGGSFNEQFF
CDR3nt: TGTGCCAGCAGTGAAAAGGGGGGGTCTTTCAATGAGCAGTTCTTC

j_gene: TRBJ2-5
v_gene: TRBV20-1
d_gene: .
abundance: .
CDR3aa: CSARFALALYQETQYF
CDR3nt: TGCAGTGCTCGCTTCGCTCTGGCACTCTACCAAGAGACCCAGTACTTC

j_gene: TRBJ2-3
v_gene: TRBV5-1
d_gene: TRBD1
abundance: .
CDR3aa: CASSDRQGTADTQYF
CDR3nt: TGCGCCAGCAGTGATCGACAGGGGACGGCAGATACGCAGTATTTT

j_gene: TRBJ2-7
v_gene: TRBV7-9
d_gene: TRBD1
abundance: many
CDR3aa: CASEPGTGSYEQYF
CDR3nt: TGTGCCAGCGAGCCGGGGACAGGGTCCTACGAGCAGTACTTC

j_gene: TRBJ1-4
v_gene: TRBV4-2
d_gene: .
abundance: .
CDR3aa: CASSQNGRDKVFF
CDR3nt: TGTGCCAGCAGCCAAAATGGCCGGGATAAGGTGTTTTTT

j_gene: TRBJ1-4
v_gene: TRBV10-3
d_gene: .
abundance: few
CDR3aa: CAISSGPSTNEKLFF
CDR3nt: TGTGCCATCAGTTCGGGGCCTTCAACTAATGAAAAACTGTTTTTT

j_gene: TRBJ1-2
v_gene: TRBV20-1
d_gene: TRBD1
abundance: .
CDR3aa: CSPQGANYGYTF
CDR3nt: TGCAGTCCTCAGGGGGCGAACTATGGCTACACCTTC

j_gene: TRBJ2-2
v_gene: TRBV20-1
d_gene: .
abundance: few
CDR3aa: CSARDNRVGDTGELFF
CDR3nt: TGCAGTGCTAGAGACAACAGGGTAGGGGACACCGGGGAGCTGTTTTTT

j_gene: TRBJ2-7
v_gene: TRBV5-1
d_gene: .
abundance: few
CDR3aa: CASSPEPFDGISYEQYF
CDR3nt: TGCGCCAGCAGCCCCGAACCTTTTGACGGTATTAGCTACGAGCAGTACTTC

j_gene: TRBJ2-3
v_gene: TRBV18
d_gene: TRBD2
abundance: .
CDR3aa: CASSPLMGLSSAADTQYF
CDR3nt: TGTGCCAGCTCACCACTTATGGGACTATCCTCAGCCGCAGATACGCAGTATTTT

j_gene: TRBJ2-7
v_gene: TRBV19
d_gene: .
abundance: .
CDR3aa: CASRLQDKSYEQYF
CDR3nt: TGTGCCAGTAGGCTACAGGACAAATCCTACGAGCAGTACTTC

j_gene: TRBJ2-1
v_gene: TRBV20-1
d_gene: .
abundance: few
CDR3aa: CSARWLGDEQFF
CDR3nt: TGCAGTGCTCGTTGGCTTGGCGATGAGCAGTTCTTC

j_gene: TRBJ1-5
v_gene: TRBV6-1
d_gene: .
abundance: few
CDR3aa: CASSPGGRTSNQPQHF
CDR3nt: TGTGCCAGCAGCCCCGGGGGGAGAACGAGCAATCAGCCCCAGCATTTT

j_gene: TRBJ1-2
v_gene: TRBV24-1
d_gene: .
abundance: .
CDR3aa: CATSVGIGYGYTF
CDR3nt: TGTGCCACCAGTGTGGGGATCGGCTATGGCTACACCTTC

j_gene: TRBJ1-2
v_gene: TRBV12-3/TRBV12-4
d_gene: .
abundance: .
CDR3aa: CASSLDPRDYGYTF
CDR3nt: TGTGCCAGCAGTTTAGACCCCAGAGACTATGGCTACACCTTC

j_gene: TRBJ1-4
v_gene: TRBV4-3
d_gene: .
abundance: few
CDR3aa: CASSQVGSATNEKLFF
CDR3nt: TGCGCCAGCAGCCAAGTGGGGTCTGCAACTAATGAAAAACTGTTTTTT

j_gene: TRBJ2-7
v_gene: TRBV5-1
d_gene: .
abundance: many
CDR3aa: CASHNGGSYEQYF
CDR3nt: TGCGCCAGCCATAATGGGGGCTCCTACGAGCAGTACTTC

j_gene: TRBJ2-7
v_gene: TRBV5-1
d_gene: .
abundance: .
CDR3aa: CASSPGTPLGEQYF
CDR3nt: TGCGCCAGCAGTCCCGGGACCCCATTGGGCGAGCAGTACTTC

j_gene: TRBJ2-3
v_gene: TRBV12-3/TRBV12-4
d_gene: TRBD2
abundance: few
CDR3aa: CASSLARSSGRNTQYF
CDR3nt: TGTGCCAGCAGTTTAGCGCGGTCTAGCGGGAGAAACACGCAGTATTTT

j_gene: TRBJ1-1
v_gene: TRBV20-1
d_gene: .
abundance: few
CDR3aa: CSARIRTVNTEAFF
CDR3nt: TGCAGTGCTAGAATCAGGACAGTCAACACTGAAGCTTTCTTT

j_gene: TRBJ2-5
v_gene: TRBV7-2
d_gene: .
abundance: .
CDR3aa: CASSPSLTQYF
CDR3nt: TGTGCCAGCAGCCCTAGCCTTACCCAGTACTTC

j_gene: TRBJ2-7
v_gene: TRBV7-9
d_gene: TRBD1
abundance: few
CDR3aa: CASSRTGEEQYF
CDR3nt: TGTGCCAGCAGCCGGACAGGGGAAGAGCAGTACTTC

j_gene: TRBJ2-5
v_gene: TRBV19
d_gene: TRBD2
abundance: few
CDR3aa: CASSSPGLAPGTQYF
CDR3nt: TGTGCCAGTAGTAGCCCGGGACTAGCTCCAGGGACCCAGTACTTC

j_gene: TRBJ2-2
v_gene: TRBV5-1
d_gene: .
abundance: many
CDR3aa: CASSHPGRWVTGELFF
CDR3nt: TGCGCCAGCAGCCACCCGGGACGATGGGTCACCGGGGAGCTGTTTTTT

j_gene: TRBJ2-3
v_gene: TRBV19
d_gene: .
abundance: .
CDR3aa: CASSTRATLNTDTQYF
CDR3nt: TGTGCCAGTAGTACCCGGGCAACCCTAAACACAGATACGCAGTATTTT